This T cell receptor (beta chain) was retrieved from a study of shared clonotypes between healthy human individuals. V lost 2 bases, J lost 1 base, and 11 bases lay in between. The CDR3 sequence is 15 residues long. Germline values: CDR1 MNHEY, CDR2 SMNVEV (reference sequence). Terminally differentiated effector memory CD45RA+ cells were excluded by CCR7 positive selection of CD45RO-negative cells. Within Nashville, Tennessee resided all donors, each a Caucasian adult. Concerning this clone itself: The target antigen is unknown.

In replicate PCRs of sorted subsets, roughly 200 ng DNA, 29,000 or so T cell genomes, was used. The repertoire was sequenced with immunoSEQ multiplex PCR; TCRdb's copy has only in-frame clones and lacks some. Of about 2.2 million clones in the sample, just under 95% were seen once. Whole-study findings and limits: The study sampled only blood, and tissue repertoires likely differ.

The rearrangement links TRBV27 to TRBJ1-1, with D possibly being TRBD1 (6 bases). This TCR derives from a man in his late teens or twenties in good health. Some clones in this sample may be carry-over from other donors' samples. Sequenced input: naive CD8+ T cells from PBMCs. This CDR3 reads CASSLGPGANTEAFF. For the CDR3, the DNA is TGTGCCAGCAGTTTAGGGCCAGGGGCGAACACTGAAGCTTTCTTT.